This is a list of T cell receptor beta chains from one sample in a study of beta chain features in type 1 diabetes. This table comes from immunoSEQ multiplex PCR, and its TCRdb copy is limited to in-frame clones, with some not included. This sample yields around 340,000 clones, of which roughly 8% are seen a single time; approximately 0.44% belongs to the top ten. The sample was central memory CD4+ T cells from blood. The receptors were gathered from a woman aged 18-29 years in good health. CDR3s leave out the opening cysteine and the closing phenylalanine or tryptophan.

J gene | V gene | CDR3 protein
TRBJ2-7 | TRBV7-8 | ASSLATTDQY
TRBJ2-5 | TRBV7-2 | ASSEQSQETQY
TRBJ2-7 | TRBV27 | ASSSTSGKTYEQY
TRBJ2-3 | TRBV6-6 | ASSYSGMADTQY
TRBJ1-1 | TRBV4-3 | ASSHGAEAF
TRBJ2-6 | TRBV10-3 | ATEPTGTNSGANVLT
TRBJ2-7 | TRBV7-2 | ASSLGGGPSEQY
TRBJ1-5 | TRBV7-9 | ASSPGDAQGQPQH
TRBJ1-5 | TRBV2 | ASSVEADQPQH
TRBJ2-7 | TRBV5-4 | ASSLEWGSGNEQY
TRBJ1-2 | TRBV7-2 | ASSLLTGGGGYGYT
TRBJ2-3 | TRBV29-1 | SVPPRSGATDTQY
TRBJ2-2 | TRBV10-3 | AISETGGAGELF
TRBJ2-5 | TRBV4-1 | ASSQDPPLLAGLETQY
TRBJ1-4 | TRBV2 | ASTYRLNEKLF
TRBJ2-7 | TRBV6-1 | ASSWREGTYEQY
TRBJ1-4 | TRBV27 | ASSLNGNEKLF
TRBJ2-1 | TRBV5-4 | ASSRRDYLNEQF
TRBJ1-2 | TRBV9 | ASSVEGSYGYT
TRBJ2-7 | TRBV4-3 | ASSQDGSKSYEQY
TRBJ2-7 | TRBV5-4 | ASRTDRSTYEQY
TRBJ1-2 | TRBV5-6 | ASSFGQGGYGYT
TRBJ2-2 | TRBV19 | ASSAPGGNTGELF
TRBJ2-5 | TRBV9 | ASSVDNWGTSGTY
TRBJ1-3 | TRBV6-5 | ASSPGQGDTIY
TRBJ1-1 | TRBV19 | ASSISGIITEAF
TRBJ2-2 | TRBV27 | ASRGQGLFGELF
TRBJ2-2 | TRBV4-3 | ASRQIYRDPTGGELF
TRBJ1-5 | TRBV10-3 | AISETGSSNQPQH
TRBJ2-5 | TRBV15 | ATSRGMGDRSQETQY
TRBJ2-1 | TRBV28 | ASIPGLAHNNEQF
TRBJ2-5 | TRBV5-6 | ASSLWGRVEETQY
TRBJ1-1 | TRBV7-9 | ASSLPRDGTEAF
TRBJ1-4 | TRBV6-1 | ASRLGGEKLF
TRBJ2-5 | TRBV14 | ASSQVQGDYQETQY
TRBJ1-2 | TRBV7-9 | ASSPGQGNGYT
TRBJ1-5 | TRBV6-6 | ASSYERTTQH
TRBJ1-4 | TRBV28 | ASRVIEQGTNEKLF
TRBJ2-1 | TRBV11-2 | ASSLVRRASEQF
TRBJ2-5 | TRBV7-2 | ASSSGQQETQY
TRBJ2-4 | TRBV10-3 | AISTSQGVENIQY
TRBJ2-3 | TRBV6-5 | ASSYDRETDTQY
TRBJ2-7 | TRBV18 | ASSPGQGDEQY
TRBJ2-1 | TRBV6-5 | ASSYRLAGGVNEQF
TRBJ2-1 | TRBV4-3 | ASSQGSSFPYNEQF
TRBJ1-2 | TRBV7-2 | ASSPEVRGRDGYT
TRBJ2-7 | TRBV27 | ASRFGTSRTYEQY
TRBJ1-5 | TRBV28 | ATSGTGLTGNQPQH
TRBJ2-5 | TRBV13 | ASSPRTDKETQY
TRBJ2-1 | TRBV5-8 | ASSLGFAGGLSEQF
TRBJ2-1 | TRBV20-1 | SASYNEQF
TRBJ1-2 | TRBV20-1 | SSPALNGYT